The 23 T cell receptor beta chains presented below share a single source sample, sequenced in a study of blood T cells in healthy people across ages. Together with a sample-barcoded 5' primer, a J-beta primer mix was included in a second PCR lasting roughly 6 to 12 cycles. TCRdb reprocessed the 5' RACE reads with MiXCR, giving one entry per CDR3 protein. There are about 1.8 million distinct CDR3 sequences in the sample; 49% occur only once, and 2.1% lies in the top ten. Sequencing was done on a sample of blood. Every receptor here comes from a woman aged 40-49 years in good health.

This clonotype turned up a few times. The chain is built from TRBV7-2 and TRBJ2-3; 8 bases fit TRBD2. J was trimmed by 3 bases and V by 5 bases; bases with no gene match: 4. The CDR3 runs 14 residues. The germline V gene encodes CDR1 SGHTA and CDR2 FQGNSA. CDR3 coding DNA: TGTGCCAGCAGCACCCAGCGGGGGACAGATACGCAGTATTTT. It yields the protein CASSTQRGTDTQYF.

This chain joins TRBV12-3 or TRBV12-4 and TRBJ2-5, with D perhaps being TRBD1 or TRBD2 (6 bases each). The V end was cut by 7 bases, the J end by 11 bases, with 17 bases between. The CDR3 has 12 residues. DNA of the CDR3: TGTGCCAGCAATCTAGGGGGGCAACAGCAGTACTTC. Protein sequence: CASNLGGQQQYF.

This chain joins TRBV6-4 and TRBJ1-4; D perhaps matches TRBD1 (5 bases). V lost 7 bases to trimming and J lost 2 bases, with 23 bases between them. CDR1 and CDR2 from the germline V gene are MRHNA and SNTAGT. The CDR3 spans 18 residues. Here the CDR3 reads CASNRTNRRPLTNEKLFF. The CDR3 bases are TGTGCCAGCAACAGAACTAACAGGCGACCCCTCACTAATGAAAAACTGTTTTTT.

V usage is TRBV27 and J usage is TRBJ2-3; no clear D. The CDR3 is made up of 14 amino acids. CDR1 is MNHEY, CDR2 SMNVEV, per germline (reference sequence). Deletions cut 5 bases from V and 1 base from J, with 10 bases between. This CDR3 is CASSPKPGTDTQYF. In nucleotides, the CDR3 is TGTGCCAGCAGTCCTAAGCCGGGCACAGATACGCAGTATTTT.

This rearrangement joins TRBV28 to TRBJ2-5, with 9 bases aligning to TRBD1. The CDR3 runs to 14 residues. The germline V gene has CDR1 MDHEN and CDR2 SYDVKM. Trimming at V came to 4 bases and at J to 2 bases, leaving 2 bases not matched to a gene. The CDR3 sequence is CASSYRGQQETQYF. The CDR3 bases are TGTGCCAGCAGTTACAGGGGGCAGCAAGAGACCCAGTACTTC.

This clonotype has just a few counts. This chain uses TRBV7-2 with TRBJ2-5; 7 bases align to TRBD1. The CDR3 loop spans 13 amino acids. V dropped 4 bases and J dropped 5; count of bases not matched to a gene: 4. The germline V gene has CDR1 SGHTA and CDR2 FQGNSA. The CDR3 spells CASSWGTVETQYF. CDR3 DNA sequence: TGTGCCAGCAGCTGGGGGACAGTCGAGACCCAGTACTTC.

This clonotype was recorded a few times. V and J are TRBV20-1 and TRBJ2-5; either TRBD1 or TRBD2 may supply D (5 bases each). CDR1 DFQATT and CDR2 SNEGSKA come from the germline V gene (reference sequence). CDR3 length equals 15 residues. V gave up 5 bases and J gave up 1 base, with 17 bases separating them. The CDR3 DNA reads as TGCAGTGCTGGCCCCCGGGACGGCTTCCAAGAGACCCAGTACTTC. It specifies CSAGPRDGFQETQYF.

V usage is TRBV5-1 and J usage is TRBJ2-5, with no clear D. This CDR3 has 13 residues. V shed 4 bases and J shed 2 bases, with 9 bases lying between them. Germline V gives CDR1 SGHRS, CDR2 YFSETQ. CDR3 in amino acids: CASSVIPQETQYF. The CDR3 DNA reads as TGCGCCAGCAGCGTTATCCCTCAAGAGACCCAGTACTTC.

The chain employs TRBV7-9 and TRBJ2-7; D gene uncertain. V dropped 3 bases and J dropped 2 bases, with 14 bases sitting between them. The CDR3 runs 15 residues. The V gene's germline CDR1 is SEHNR and CDR2 FQNEAQ (reference sequence). The CDR3 reads CASSFTSPDTYEQYF. The CDR3 nucleotides are TGTGCCAGCAGCTTTACCTCCCCAGATACCTACGAGCAGTACTTC.

This sequence joins TRBV6-1 and TRBJ1-1, with a weak D call TRBD1 (5 bases). V lost 8 bases and J 5 bases, leaving 9 bases between the germline ends. CDR3 length equals 11 residues. Germline V gene sequence: CDR1 MNHNS, CDR2 SASEGT. The DNA for the CDR3 is TGTGCCAGCGGGGCTTTTACTGAAGCTTTCTTT. As protein: CASGAFTEAFF.

The gene calls are TRBV7-8 and TRBJ2-5; 11 bases agree with TRBD2. Near its end, the DNA agrees better with TRBJ2-7, so the J call may be wrong. Per the germline V gene, CDR1 is SGHVS and CDR2 is FQNEAQ. The CDR3 runs 14 residues. The chain's CDR3 is CASSVSGRASEQYF. The CDR3 region has the DNA TGTGCCAGCAGCGTTAGCGGGAGGGCCAGCGAGCAGTACTTC.

This clonotype came up a few times. This chain links TRBV7-2 with TRBJ2-5, with D possibly being TRBD1 or TRBD2 (5 bases each). Per germline, CDR1 SGHTA and CDR2 FQGNSA. This CDR3 contains 15 residues. Trimming took off 4 bases at V and 2 bases at J, with 14 bases between the two ends. The CDR3 region is CASSYARGLQETQYF. CDR3 nucleotides: TGTGCCAGCAGCTATGCGAGGGGCCTTCAAGAGACCCAGTACTTC. The entire variable domain, with the rest obtained from reference TRBV7-2 and TRBJ2-5, is as follows: GAGVSQSPSNKVTEKGKDVELRCDPISGHTALYWYRQSLGQGLEFLIYFQGNSAPDKSGLPSDRFSAERTGGSVSTLTIQRTQQEDSAVYLCASSYARGLQETQYFGPGTRLLVL.

With respect to this clonotype: Given a much more abundant clone one base away, this may be a read error. The rearrangement links TRBV7-9 to TRBJ2-3; 11 bases match TRBD2. V shed 3 bases, J shed 5 bases, and the junction held 4 bases outside the gene matches. The germline CDR1 and CDR2 sequences are SEHNR and FQNEAQ (reference sequence). The CDR3 extends over 15 amino acids. The CDR3 nucleotides read TGTGCCAGCAGCTTCGGACTAGCGGGCATAGATACGCAGTATTTT. It specifies CASSFGLAGIDTQYF.

The V call is TRBV20-1, the J call TRBJ2-7; tentatively, D is TRBD2 (6 bases). V was pared by 6 bases and J by 0 bases, with 24 bases between. The CDR3 runs to 17 residues. Per the germline V gene, CDR1 is DFQATT and CDR2 is SNEGSKA (reference sequence). The CDR3 here is CSASTGLAGRSSYEQYF. Here the CDR3 DNA reads TGCAGTGCATCCACCGGGCTGGCGGGGAGGAGCTCCTACGAGCAGTACTTC.

This clonotype occurred a few times. V gene TRBV20-1 combines with J gene TRBJ2-5, with D perhaps matching TRBD1 (6 bases). Per germline, CDR1 DFQATT and CDR2 SNEGSKA (reference sequence). With 2 bases removed from V and 7 bases from J, the gap between germline ends came to 20 bases. This CDR3 region has 15 residues. The CDR3 loop reads CSARQWLAGGGTQYF. The CDR3 DNA reads TGCAGTGCTAGACAGTGGCTAGCTGGGGGCGGGACCCAGTACTTC.

The rearrangement uses TRBV20-1 and TRBJ2-3; 9 bases fit TRBD2. V dropped 3 bases and J dropped 4; count of bases not matched to a gene: 5. CDR1 DFQATT and CDR2 SNEGSKA come from the germline V gene (reference sequence). The CDR3 length is 14 residues. DNA for the CDR3: TGCAGTGCTAGGAACCAGCGGGGGGCAGATACGCAGTATTTT. Amino acids: CSARNQRGADTQYF.

The chain joins TRBV6-1 to TRBJ2-1; possibly TRBD1 or TRBD2 for D (5 bases each). The germline gives CDR1 MNHNS, CDR2 SASEGT. The length of the CDR3 is 18 residues. V was pared by 4 bases and J by 0 bases, with 19 bases between. CDR3 DNA: TGTGCCAGCAGTGCGAGGGGAGCCTTGGCCCCCTCCTACAATGAGCAGTTCTTC. Protein sequence: CASSARGALAPSYNEQFF.

The chain carries TRBV24-1 and TRBJ2-1; possible D gene TRBD1, 6 bases. This CDR3 is 16 amino acids long. Trimming removed 5 bases at V and 1 base at J, with 14 bases between. In germline, CDR1 is KGHDR, CDR2 SFDVKD. The CDR3 DNA follows: TGTGCCACCAGTGGGCAGGGGCTTGGATCCTACAATGAGCAGTTCTTC. It translates to CATSGQGLGSYNEQFF.

The chain employs TRBV7-8 and TRBJ2-7, with D possibly called TRBD1 or TRBD2 (5 bases each). V shed 4 bases and J shed 2 bases, with 15 bases lying between them. Germline-derived CDR1 and CDR2 are SGHVS and FQNEAQ. The CDR3 consists of 15 residues. CDR3 in amino acids: CASSSTVGVTYEQYF. CDR3 DNA: TGTGCCAGCAGCTCAACGGTGGGGGTCACCTACGAGCAGTACTTC.

The count of this clonotype is one. The gene calls are TRBV15 and TRBJ2-7; the D gene could be TRBD1 or TRBD2 (5 bases each). Germline lookup yields CDR1 LNHNV and CDR2 YYDKDF (reference sequence). CDR3 length: 15 amino acids. In DNA, the CDR3 is TGTGTCACAAGGTGGGGGACGGGACCGGGGTACGAGCAGTACTTC. It yields the protein CVTRWGTGPGYEQYF.

This clonotype was observed once. This chain uses TRBV15 with TRBJ2-1, with TRBD2 as a possible D gene (5 bases). The V end was cut by 1 base, the J end by 6 bases, with 19 bases between. Germline CDR1 reads LNHNV; CDR2 reads YYDKDF (reference sequence). The CDR3 consists of 17 residues. CDR3 sequence (DNA): TGTGCCACCAGCAGAGTTGTAGGAAGTTTGGGAGCCAATGAGCAGTTCTTC. Translation gives CATSRVVGSLGANEQFF.

V usage is TRBV7-2 and J usage is TRBJ1-6, with D unclear. CDR3 length: 15 residues. Trimming stripped 5 bases from V and 7 bases from J, with 15 bases between. The germline CDR1 and CDR2 sequences are SGHTA and FQGNSA. The CDR3 here is CASSGRIGGNSPLHF. In DNA form, the CDR3 reads TGTGCCAGCAGCGGACGTATAGGCGGGAATTCACCCCTCCACTTT.

This clonotype was counted a few times. The chain has TRBV5-8 and TRBJ2-4; D gene unclear. The tail of the sequence fits TRBJ2-7 better, so the J call may be wrong. The CDR3 covers 12 residues. Germline V gene lookup returns CDR1 SGHTS and CDR2 YDEGEE. CDR3: CASSKSWNEQYF. The CDR3 nucleotides read TGTGCCAGCAGCAAATCCTGGAACGAGCAGTACTTC.